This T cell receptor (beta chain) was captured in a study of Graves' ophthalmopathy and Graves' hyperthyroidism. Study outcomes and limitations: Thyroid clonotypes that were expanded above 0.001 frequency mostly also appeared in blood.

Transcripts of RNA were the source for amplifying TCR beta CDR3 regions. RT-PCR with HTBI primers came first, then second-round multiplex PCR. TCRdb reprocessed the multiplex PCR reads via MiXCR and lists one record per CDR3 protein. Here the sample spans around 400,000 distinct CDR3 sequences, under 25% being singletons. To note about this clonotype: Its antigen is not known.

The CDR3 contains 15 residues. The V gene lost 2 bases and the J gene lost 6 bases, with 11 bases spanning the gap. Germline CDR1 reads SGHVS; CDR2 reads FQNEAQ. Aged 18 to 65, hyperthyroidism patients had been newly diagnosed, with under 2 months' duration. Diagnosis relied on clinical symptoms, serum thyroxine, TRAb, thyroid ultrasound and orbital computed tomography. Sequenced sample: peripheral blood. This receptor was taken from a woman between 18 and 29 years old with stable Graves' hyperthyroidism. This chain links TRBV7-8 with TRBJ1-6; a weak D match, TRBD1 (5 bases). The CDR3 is CASSLRLRGNSPLHF. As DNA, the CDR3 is TGTGCCAGCAGCTTACGGTTAAGGGGTAATTCACCCCTCCACTTT. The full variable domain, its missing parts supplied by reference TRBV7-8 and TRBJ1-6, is GAGVSQSPRYKVAKRGQDVALRCDPISGHVSLFWYQQALGQGPEFLTYFQNEAQLDKSGLPSDRFFAERPEGSVSTLKIQRTQQEDSAVYLCASSLRLRGNSPLHFGNGTRLTVT.